Listed below are T cell receptor beta chains from one sample, sequenced in a study of T cell changes during pregnancy in multiple sclerosis. The data were produced by immunoSEQ multiplex PCR, yet TCRdb's version contains in-frame clones alone and is incomplete. This sample has fewer than 15,000 clones, with roughly nine tenths found just once. Here the sequenced sample was CD8+ T cells from peripheral blood mononuclear cells, taken after pregnancy. All receptors come from a female donor in good health, enrolled as a control in a pregnancy study. Both conserved end residues are part of each CDR3. D genes are given only for firm matches.

j_call | v_call | d_call | cdr3_aa
TRBJ2-6 | TRBV15 | . | CATSRTPVSGANVLTF
TRBJ1-2 | TRBV7-9 | TRBD1 | CASSLRDSYGYTF
TRBJ2-4 | TRBV28 | . | CASSPDLGQGKNIQYF
TRBJ2-2 | TRBV6-5 | . | CASSYKTGGSGELFF
TRBJ2-7 | TRBV25-1 | TRBD2 | CASSVGTSGYEQYF
TRBJ2-7 | TRBV28 | TRBD1 | CASSYGQGSTYEQYF
TRBJ2-3 | TRBV5-6 | TRBD1 | CASSLGDRVTDTQYF
TRBJ1-3 | TRBV19 | . | CASTVGGNTIYF
TRBJ1-4 | TRBV28 | . | CASSFLPGQFPANEKLFF
TRBJ2-1 | TRBV13 | TRBD1 | CASSAGTGGNEQFF
TRBJ2-1 | TRBV5-1 | TRBD1 | CASSLGGQGAVMNEQFF
TRBJ1-2 | TRBV28 | . | CASKPLEGTRFYGYTF
TRBJ2-1 | TRBV4-1 | TRBD2 | CASSPSHGTSNEQFF
TRBJ2-7 | TRBV7-9 | . | CASSLSQGSSYEQYF
TRBJ1-1 | TRBV9 | . | CASRAGLGTEAFF
TRBJ2-3 | TRBV6-1 | TRBD1 | CASSEARGQGTDTQYF
TRBJ1-1 | TRBV4-1 | . | CASSQDPGGYAEAFF
TRBJ1-2 | TRBV15 | . | CATSRDREGVYGYTF
TRBJ1-5 | TRBV6-6 | TRBD1 | CASSSLMDRGNQPQHF
TRBJ1-2 | TRBV6-4 | TRBD1 | CASRPGTGSGGYTF
TRBJ2-1 | TRBV11-2 | . | CASSLDLGRNNEQFF
TRBJ2-1 | TRBV15 | . | CATSRGGQASNEQFF
TRBJ2-1 | TRBV4-1 | TRBD2 | CASSQDFSGGASYNEQFF
TRBJ2-7 | TRBV15 | . | CATSRDPDEQYF
TRBJ2-2 | TRBV4-1 | TRBD1 | CASSQDQGTGLRGELFF
TRBJ1-6 | TRBV30 | TRBD1 | CAWRPGQLDSPLHF
TRBJ1-4 | TRBV7-2 | . | CASSSPPSEKLFF
TRBJ1-5 | TRBV28 | . | CASSLGQLNQPQHF
TRBJ2-7 | TRBV5-1 | . | CASSLAGTGRFYEQYF
TRBJ2-1 | TRBV15 | . | CATSRDSSLSYNEQFF
TRBJ2-1 | TRBV2 | . | CASSEFMGRSSYNEQFF
TRBJ2-2 | TRBV5-1 | TRBD2 | CASSLDVSGRAGSAGELFF
TRBJ2-1 | TRBV19 | TRBD1 | CASSMGTGYNEQFF
TRBJ2-1 | TRBV11-3 | TRBD2 | CASSPGLAGGHFEQFF
TRBJ2-4 | TRBV28 | TRBD1 | CASSNRGAKNIQYF
TRBJ1-1 | TRBV11-2 | . | CASPWGQAGSDTEAFF
TRBJ2-7 | TRBV7-6 | TRBD2 | CASSGGLAGTYEQYF
TRBJ2-7 | TRBV28 | TRBD2 | CASSLSDETSVSYEQYF
TRBJ2-5 | TRBV28 | TRBD2 | CASSLMRGGWETQYF
TRBJ2-1 | TRBV5-6 | . | CASSLGLMVNEQFF
TRBJ2-3 | TRBV7-8 | . | CASSLGAPDTQYF
TRBJ2-1 | TRBV2 | . | CASSGRDLFHEQFF
TRBJ2-1 | TRBV7-9 | TRBD1 | CASSFLQGDLVNEQFF
TRBJ2-7 | TRBV6-6 | TRBD2 | CASSYGTSPYEQYF
TRBJ1-1 | TRBV7-9 | TRBD1 | CASGPPQIEVYRGETEAFF
TRBJ2-7 | TRBV28 | TRBD2 | CASSLTSVNYEQYF
TRBJ2-4 | TRBV18 | . | CASSPQEGEDIQYF
TRBJ2-2 | TRBV28 | TRBD1 | CASSLTGQGLTGELFF
TRBJ2-1 | TRBV6-1 | . | CASSPSAGQPNEQFF
TRBJ1-1 | TRBV7-9 | TRBD1 | CASSSDRGGEGTEAFF
TRBJ2-7 | TRBV7-8 | . | CASSLALGGGLSYEQYF
TRBJ1-2 | TRBV4-1 | . | CASSLDPDSDGYTF
TRBJ2-7 | TRBV19 | . | CASSSRAEQYF
TRBJ2-3 | TRBV28 | . | CASSLYVAVDTQYF
TRBJ1-4 | TRBV11-2 | . | CASSDSDSELFF
TRBJ2-7 | TRBV6-1 | . | CASSAGYEQYF
TRBJ2-2 | TRBV6-4 | . | CASSPGSTGELFF
TRBJ2-7 | TRBV27 | TRBD2 | CASSLLTSGSSYEQYF
TRBJ1-1 | TRBV5-1 | TRBD1 | CASSFSPGQLNTEAFF
TRBJ2-3 | TRBV6-5 | . | CASSYGEDTQYF